The 31 T cell receptor beta chains below come from one sample, sequenced in a study of blood T cell repertoires in COVID-19 (dated by TCRdb to about 2020). Library construction relied on the immunoSEQ multiplex PCR assay. TCRdb mirrors the immuneACCESS table, restricted to in-frame sequences. Some clones are absent from its copies; in checked studies, under half trace to an unresolved V gene, and the reason for the others is unknown. For this sample the table gives 62,000 or so clones, of which approximately 78% were detected only once. Jointly, the top ten make up over 12% of the sample. The material sequenced was peripheral blood. These TCRs come from a man in his 60s with COVID-19, enrolled during active disease.

V gene TRBV27 combines with J gene TRBJ2-1; the D gene is possibly TRBD2 (6 bases). Germline V gives CDR1 MNHEY, CDR2 SMNVEV (reference sequence). V shed 2 bases and J shed 1 base, with 9 bases lying between them. The length of the CDR3 is 15 residues. The CDR3 nucleotides read TGTGCCAGCAGTTTAAATCGGGAGTCCTACAATGAGCAGTTCTTC. It specifies CASSLNRESYNEQFF.

This chain joins TRBV2 and TRBJ1-2, with D maybe TRBD1 (5 bases). This CDR3 has 13 amino acids. Germline values: CDR1 SNHLY, CDR2 FYNNEI. V lost 1 base, J lost 8 bases, and 11 bases lay in between. CDR3 DNA: TGTGCCAGCAGTGAAGTCAGGGTAGAGGGCTACACCTTC. It yields the protein CASSEVRVEGYTF.

The rearrangement uses TRBV6-5 and TRBJ1-6, with 7 bases lining up with TRBD1. Germline loops: CDR1 MNHEY, CDR2 SVGAGI. This CDR3 region has 13 residues. The J segment lost 10 bases and the V segment lost 8 bases, leaving 8 bases of the junction unmatched. DNA of the CDR3: TGTGCCAGCTCTAGGGACAGCGGATCACCCCTCCACTTT. Protein sequence: CASSRDSGSPLHF.

This chain's CDR3 is CASSYDRGNEQFF. The CDR3 DNA reads as TGTGCCAGCTCGTACGACAGGGGAAATGAGCAGTTCTTC. This chain links TRBV18 with TRBJ2-1, with 8 bases fitting TRBD1. Germline V gives CDR1 KGHSH, CDR2 LQKENI. The CDR3 runs 13 residues. Losses at the gene ends were 6 bases for V and 7 bases for J; bases not matched to a gene: 5.

This chain uses TRBV29-1 with TRBJ2-7; 9 bases match TRBD1. Germline assignment: CDR1 SQVTM and CDR2 ANQGSEA. Trimming took 6 bases from V and 3 from J; bases not matched to a gene: 9. The CDR3 runs to 14 residues. The CDR3 bases are TGCAGCGTCGACCCGGGACAGGGATTCTACGAGCAGTACTTC. Amino acid sequence: CSVDPGQGFYEQYF.

The chain couples TRBV4-1 to TRBJ2-5, with 7 bases matching TRBD1. Germline CDR1 MGHRA, CDR2 YSYEKL. The CDR3 contains 15 residues. After removal of 3 bases from V and 6 bases from J, the junction contained 10 bases not matched to a gene. CDR3 residues: CASSHGQATRKTQYF. CDR3 DNA: TGCGCCAGCAGCCACGGACAGGCGACGAGGAAGACCCAGTACTTC.

The rearrangement joins TRBV27 to TRBJ2-7, with TRBD2 identical over 13 bases. CDR3 length: 20 residues. CDR1 MNHEY and CDR2 SMNVEV come from the germline V gene (reference sequence). After removal of 3 bases from V and 3 bases from J, the junction contained 17 bases not matched to a gene. The CDR3 spells CASSLKKTSGRPPAVYEQYF. CDR3 in DNA: TGTGCCAGCAGTTTGAAAAAGACTAGCGGGAGGCCCCCGGCCGTCTACGAGCAGTACTTC.

The rearrangement uses TRBV28 and TRBJ2-1, with 12 bases matching TRBD1. The CDR3 is 17 residues long. With 6 bases clipped from V and 5 bases from J, the junction kept 11 bases outside the gene matches. Germline V gene data show CDR1 as MDHEN and CDR2 as SYDVKM. The CDR3: CASSAQKGQGANNEQFF. In nucleotides, the CDR3 is TGTGCCAGCAGCGCCCAAAAGGGACAGGGGGCAAACAATGAGCAGTTCTTC.

There are a few counts of this clone. V and J are TRBV11-3 and TRBJ2-2; 12 bases are a match to TRBD1. CDR1 and CDR2 from the germline V gene are SGHNT and YENEEA. The CDR3 sequence is 15 residues long. Trimming cost V 3 bases and J 7 bases; bases outside gene matches: 3. The chain's CDR3 is CASSLGQGAFGELFF. CDR3 nucleotides: TGTGCCAGCAGCTTGGGACAGGGGGCGTTCGGGGAGCTGTTTTTT.

V usage is TRBV7-2 and J usage is TRBJ2-1; D possibly corresponds to TRBD2 (6 bases). Trimming pared 3 bases from V and 6 bases from J, leaving 12 bases between. Germline V gives CDR1 SGHTA, CDR2 FQGNSA. CDR3 size: 14 residues. The CDR3 protein is CASSLAGITNEQFF. CDR3 nucleotides: TGTGCCAGCAGCTTGGCGGGAATTACCAATGAGCAGTTCTTC.

V and J are TRBV10-3 and TRBJ1-1, with 8 bases lining up with TRBD1. V was pared by 4 bases and J by 7 bases, with 14 bases of the junction left unmatched. CDR1 and CDR2 (germline): ENHRY, SYGVKD. This CDR3 has 16 residues. As DNA, the CDR3 is TGTGCCATCAGTGCGGTGGGTGACAGGGGAGGGAGTGAAGCTTTCTTT. Translation: CAISAVGDRGGSEAFF.

The genes are TRBV5-4 and TRBJ2-1; TRBD2 matches 13 bases. This CDR3 region has 15 residues. J was trimmed by 6 bases and V by 4 bases; bases with no gene match: 4. Germline V gene sequence: CDR1 SGHNT, CDR2 YYREEE (reference sequence). The CDR3: CASSPGTSGINEQFF. DNA for the CDR3: TGTGCCAGCAGCCCCGGGACTAGCGGGATCAATGAGCAGTTCTTC.

This chain links TRBV24-1 with TRBJ2-7; 14 positions agree with TRBD2. The CDR3 runs to 17 residues. After removal of 4 bases from V and 6 bases from J, the junction contained 10 bases not matched to a gene. Germline V gene sequence: CDR1 KGHDR, CDR2 SFDVKD. The CDR3: CATSDHTGTSGSGEQYF. The CDR3 nucleotides read TGTGCCACCAGTGACCACACCGGGACTAGCGGGAGCGGCGAGCAGTACTTC.

This clone was seen a single time. The chain links TRBV5-6 to TRBJ2-5; TRBD2 matches 8 bases. The CDR3 is 15 residues long. Germline loops: CDR1 SGHDT, CDR2 YYEEEE. V dropped 0 bases and J dropped 2; count of bases not matched to a gene: 3. The CDR3 sequence: CASSLVAGPQETQYF. The CDR3 DNA sequence: TGTGCCAGCAGCTTGGTAGCGGGACCACAAGAGACCCAGTACTTC.

This clone was detected a few times. The rearrangement links TRBV7-9 to TRBJ2-3; D is perhaps TRBD1 (5 bases). The CDR3 is 16 residues long. Deletions cut 2 bases from V and 2 bases from J, with 14 bases between. Germline CDR1 and CDR2: SEHNR and FQNEAQ (reference sequence). Written as DNA, the CDR3 is TGTGCCAGCAGCTTAATTGTCAGGGCCACCACAGATACGCAGTATTTT. Translating gives CASSLIVRATTDTQYF.

This clone showed up just a few times. This rearrangement joins TRBV3-1 (or the pseudogene TRBV3-2) to TRBJ2-7, with 10 bases aligning to TRBD1. Losses at the gene ends were 4 bases for V and 4 bases for J; bases not matched to a gene: 4. The CDR3 length is 14 residues. Germline assignment: CDR1 LGHDT and CDR2 YNNKEL (reference sequence). CDR3 in amino acids: CASSPWDRGYEQYF. The DNA for the CDR3 is TGTGCCAGCAGCCCCTGGGACAGGGGTTACGAGCAGTACTTC.

The V gene is TRBV10-1, the J gene TRBJ2-2; 11 bases are a match to TRBD2. The germline V gene encodes CDR1 WNHNN and CDR2 SYGVQD (reference sequence). The CDR3 has 14 residues. J gave up 6 bases and V 5 bases, and 2 bases lay outside the gene matches. CDR3 DNA: TGCGCCAGCAGTACGGGACTAGCGGCCGGGGAGCTGTTTTTT. The encoded protein is CASSTGLAAGELFF.

This sequence joins TRBV5-4 and TRBJ1-5; D is ambiguous. Trimming shortened V by 3 bases and J by 0 bases, and 7 bases separated the two germline ends. Germline CDR1 and CDR2: SGHNT and YYREEE (reference sequence). The CDR3 is 14 amino acids. CDR3 in DNA: TGTGCCAGCAGCTCCGGCGGTAGCAATCAGCCCCAGCATTTT. Translation: CASSSGGSNQPQHF.

The chain carries TRBV3-1 (or the pseudogene TRBV3-2) and TRBJ1-2; unclear D gene. V dropped 4 bases and J dropped 7 bases, with 16 bases sitting between them. The germline gives CDR1 LGHDT, CDR2 YNNKEL (reference sequence). The CDR3 is 14 residues long. The CDR3 here is CASSRRSGSGGYTF. CDR3 bases: TGTGCCAGCAGCCGACGGTCTGGGAGCGGTGGCTACACCTTC.

This chain links TRBV29-1 with TRBJ2-5, with a tentative D call TRBD1 (7 bases). Germline lookup yields CDR1 SQVTM and CDR2 ANQGSEA. V was clipped by 7 bases and J by 4 bases, with 13 bases between them. The CDR3 is made up of 12 amino acids. Here the CDR3 reads CSADREAETQYF. CDR3 sequence (DNA): TGCAGCGCTGACAGGGAGGCAGAGACCCAGTACTTC.

This sequence joins TRBV27 and TRBJ2-5; D is undetermined. Trimming took 0 bases from V and 1 from J, leaving 9 bases between them. The CDR3 runs 15 residues. The germline CDR1 and CDR2 sequences are MNHEY and SMNVEV (reference sequence). The CDR3 loop is CASSLSIRFQETQYF. DNA for the CDR3: TGTGCCAGCAGTTTATCGATCCGGTTCCAAGAGACCCAGTACTTC.

The rearrangement links TRBV10-3 to TRBJ2-3; D is perhaps TRBD1 (5 bases). The germline V and J ends were trimmed by 6 bases and 2 bases, with 15 bases remaining between them. CDR1 and CDR2 from the germline V gene are ENHRY and SYGVKD. The CDR3 loop spans 15 amino acids. The CDR3 DNA is TGTGCCATCAGGGACAAGAATTTCTTCACAGATACGCAGTATTTT. Its protein is CAIRDKNFFTDTQYF.

Only a few counts were recorded for this clone. The chain links TRBV5-1 to TRBJ2-7; 8 bases map to TRBD1. The CDR3 runs 14 residues. V shed 3 bases, J shed 2 bases, and the junction held 4 bases outside the gene matches. CDR1 and CDR2 (germline): SGHRS, YFSETQ. In DNA, the CDR3 is TGCGCCAGCAGCTGGGGACAGGCAGCCTACGAGCAGTACTTC. It is translated as CASSWGQAAYEQYF.

This clone was detected many times. This rearrangement joins TRBV11-2 to TRBJ1-3, with a weak D call TRBD1 (6 bases). The V and J ends lost 1 base and 2 bases respectively, with 18 bases between them. Germline lookup yields CDR1 SGHAT and CDR2 FQNNGV. The CDR3 is made up of 18 amino acids. The CDR3 bases are TGTGCCAGCAGCTTAGGGGACACCCTCTACGATCCTGGAAACACCATATATTTT. Translation: CASSLGDTLYDPGNTIYF.

This clone was seen a handful of times. The chain links TRBV4-2 to TRBJ2-2; D gene ambiguous. In germline, CDR1 is LGHNA, CDR2 YNFKEQ. The CDR3 length is 16 residues. Trimming removed 0 bases at V and 7 bases at J, with 15 bases between. CDR3: CASSQEATVLHGELFF. Here the CDR3 DNA reads TGTGCCAGCAGCCAAGAGGCGACTGTCTTACACGGGGAGCTGTTTTTT.

V and J are TRBV18 and TRBJ1-1; no definite D call. The V end was cut by 6 bases, the J end by 7 bases, with 12 bases between. The CDR3 extends over 12 amino acids. Germline CDR1 and CDR2: KGHSH and LQKENI. The CDR3: CASSQGRFEAFF. The CDR3 DNA sequence: TGTGCCAGCTCCCAAGGGAGATTTGAAGCTTTCTTT.

In this sample, this clone turned up many times. The rearrangement joins TRBV18 to TRBJ1-2, with no clear D. The CDR3 contains 15 residues. Trimming left V 3 bases short and J 3 bases short, with 14 bases between. Germline values: CDR1 KGHSH, CDR2 LQKENI. CDR3 coding DNA: TGTGCCAGCTCACCGTCCCTATCGGGAGACTATGGCTACACCTTC. This encodes CASSPSLSGDYGYTF. The variable domain in full, completed from reference TRBV18 and TRBJ1-2, reads NAGVMQNPRHLVRRRGQEARLRCSPMKGHSHVYWYRQLPEEGLKFMVYLQKENIIDESGMPKERFSAEFPKEGPSILRIQQVVRGDSAAYFCASSPSLSGDYGYTFGSGTRLTVV.

This clone was seen once. The chain carries TRBV2 and TRBJ2-5, with D tentatively TRBD2 (5 bases). Germline CDR1 is SNHLY and CDR2 is FYNNEI. Trimming took off 3 bases at V and 5 bases at J, with 13 bases between the two ends. The CDR3 spans 14 residues. This chain's CDR3 is CASSDSAGRETQYF. As DNA, the CDR3 is TGTGCCAGCAGTGATAGCGCAGGCAGGGAGACCCAGTACTTC. The full variable domain, its missing parts supplied by reference TRBV2 and TRBJ2-5, is EPEVTQTPSHQVTQMGQEVILRCVPISNHLYFYWYRQILGQKVEFLVSFYNNEISEKSEIFDDQFSVERPDGSNFTLKIRSTKLEDSAMYFCASSDSAGRETQYFGPGTRLLVL.

The chain joins TRBV6-1 to TRBJ1-1; 7 nucleotides match TRBD1. CDR1 and CDR2 from the germline V gene are MNHNS and SASEGT. The CDR3 spans 16 residues. V lost 2 bases to trimming and J lost 4 bases; unmatched junction nucleotides: 10. DNA for the CDR3: TGTGCCAGCAGTGAACCTTTTGTGACAGGGAGCACTGAAGCTTTCTTT. It translates to CASSEPFVTGSTEAFF.

The rearrangement joins TRBV3-1 (or the pseudogene TRBV3-2) to TRBJ1-1, with no clear D. The CDR3 covers 12 residues. Trimming shortened V by 5 bases and J by 8 bases, and 12 bases separated the two germline ends. Germline CDR1 is LGHDT and CDR2 is YNNKEL (reference sequence). CDR3 nucleotide sequence: TGTGCCAGCAGCTTGAGCGGGAGGGAAGCTTTCTTT. Encoded protein: CASSLSGREAFF.

The chain is built from TRBV24-1 and TRBJ2-1; TRBD2 agrees at 9 bases. Trimming at V came to 4 bases and at J to 8 bases, leaving 11 bases not matched to a gene. This CDR3 contains 16 residues. From germline, CDR1 is KGHDR and CDR2 SFDVKD. CDR3 nucleotide sequence: TGTGCCACCAGTGACTGGCAGCGGGGGGATCAGGATGAGCAGTTCTTC. Encoded protein: CATSDWQRGDQDEQFF.